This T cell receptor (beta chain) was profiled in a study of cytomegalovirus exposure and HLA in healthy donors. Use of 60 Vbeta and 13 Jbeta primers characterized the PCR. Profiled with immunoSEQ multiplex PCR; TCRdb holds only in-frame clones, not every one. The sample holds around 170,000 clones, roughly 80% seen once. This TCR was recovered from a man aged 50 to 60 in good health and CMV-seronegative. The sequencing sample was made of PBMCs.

Here the CDR3 reads CASSQVSSGISYNEQFF. Here the CDR3 DNA reads TGTGCCAGCAGCCAAGTCTCATCGGGAATCTCCTACAATGAGCAGTTCTTC. The chain links TRBV4-2 to TRBJ2-1, with D possibly matching TRBD2 (5 bases). Germline V lookup: CDR1 LGHNA, CDR2 YNFKEQ. The CDR3 runs 17 residues. V gave up 1 base and J gave up 0 bases, with 13 bases separating them.